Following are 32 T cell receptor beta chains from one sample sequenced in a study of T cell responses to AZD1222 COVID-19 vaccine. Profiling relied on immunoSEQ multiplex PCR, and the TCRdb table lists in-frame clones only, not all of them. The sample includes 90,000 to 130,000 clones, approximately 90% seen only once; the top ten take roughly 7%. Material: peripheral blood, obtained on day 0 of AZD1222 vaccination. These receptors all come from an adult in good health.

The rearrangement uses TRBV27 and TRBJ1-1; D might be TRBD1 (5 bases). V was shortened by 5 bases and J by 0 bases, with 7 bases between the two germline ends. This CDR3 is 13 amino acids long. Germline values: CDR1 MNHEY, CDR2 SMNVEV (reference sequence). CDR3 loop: CASSQGMNTEAFF. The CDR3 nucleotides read TGTGCCAGCAGTCAGGGAATGAACACTGAAGCTTTCTTT.

The CDR3 DNA sequence: TGTGCCAGCAAAGGCGGGGAGCTGTTTTTT. Amino acid sequence: CASKGGELFF. The rearrangement links TRBV21-1 to TRBJ2-2. TRBV21-1 counts as a pseudogene. The CDR3 is 10 residues long.

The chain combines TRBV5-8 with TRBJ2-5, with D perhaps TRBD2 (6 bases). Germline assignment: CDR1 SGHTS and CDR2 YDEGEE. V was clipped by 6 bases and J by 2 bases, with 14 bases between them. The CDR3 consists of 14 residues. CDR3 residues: CASTPWGEQETQYF. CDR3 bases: TGTGCCAGCACCCCGTGGGGGGAACAAGAGACCCAGTACTTC.

CDR3 protein: CASSGGGLEADTQYF. DNA of the CDR3: TGTGCCAGTAGCGGGGGGGGACTAGAGGCAGATACGCAGTATTTT. The chain uses TRBV19 and TRBJ2-3; 8 bases map to TRBD2. The germline gives CDR1 LNHDA, CDR2 SQIVND (reference sequence). J lost 4 bases, V lost 6 bases, and 9 bases had no gene match. The CDR3 loop spans 15 amino acids.

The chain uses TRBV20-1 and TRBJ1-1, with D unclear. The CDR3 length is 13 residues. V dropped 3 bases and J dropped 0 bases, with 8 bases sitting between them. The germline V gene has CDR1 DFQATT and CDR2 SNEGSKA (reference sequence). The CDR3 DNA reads TGCAGTGCTAGTTGGGTCATGAACACTGAAGCTTTCTTT. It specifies CSASWVMNTEAFF.

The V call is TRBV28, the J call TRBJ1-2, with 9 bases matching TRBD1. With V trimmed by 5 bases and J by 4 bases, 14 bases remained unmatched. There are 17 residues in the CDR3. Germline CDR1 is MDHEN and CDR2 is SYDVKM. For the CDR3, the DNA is TGTGCCAGCAGTCTAGGACAGGGGACCGTACCTCGCTATGGCTACACCTTC. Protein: CASSLGQGTVPRYGYTF.

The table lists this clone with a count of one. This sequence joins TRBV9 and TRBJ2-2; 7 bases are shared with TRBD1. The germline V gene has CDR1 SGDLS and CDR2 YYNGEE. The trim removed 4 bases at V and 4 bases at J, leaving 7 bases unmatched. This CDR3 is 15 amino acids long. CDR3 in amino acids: CASSSSGGTTGELFF. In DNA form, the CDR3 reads TGTGCCAGCAGCTCTTCAGGGGGTACCACCGGGGAGCTGTTTTTT.

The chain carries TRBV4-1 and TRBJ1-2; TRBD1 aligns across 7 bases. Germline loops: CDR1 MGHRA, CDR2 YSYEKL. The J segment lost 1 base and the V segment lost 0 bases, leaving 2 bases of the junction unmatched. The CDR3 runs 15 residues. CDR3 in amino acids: CASSQETGVNYGYTF. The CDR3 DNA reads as TGCGCCAGCAGCCAAGAAACAGGGGTTAACTATGGCTACACCTTC.

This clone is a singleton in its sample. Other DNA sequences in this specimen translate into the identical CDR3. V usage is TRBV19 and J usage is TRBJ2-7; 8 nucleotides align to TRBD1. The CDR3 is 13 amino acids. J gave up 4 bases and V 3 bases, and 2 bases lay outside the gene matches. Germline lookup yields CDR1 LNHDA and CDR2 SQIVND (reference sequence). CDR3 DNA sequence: TGTGCCAGTAGTATCGACAGGGGATACGAGCAGTACTTC. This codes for CASSIDRGYEQYF.

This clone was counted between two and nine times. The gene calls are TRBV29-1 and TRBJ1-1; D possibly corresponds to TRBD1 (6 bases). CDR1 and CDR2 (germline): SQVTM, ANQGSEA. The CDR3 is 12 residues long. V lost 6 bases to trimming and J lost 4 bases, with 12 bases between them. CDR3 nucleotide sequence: TGCAGCGTAAGCTCAGGGGTCACTGAAGCTTTCTTT. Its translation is CSVSSGVTEAFF.

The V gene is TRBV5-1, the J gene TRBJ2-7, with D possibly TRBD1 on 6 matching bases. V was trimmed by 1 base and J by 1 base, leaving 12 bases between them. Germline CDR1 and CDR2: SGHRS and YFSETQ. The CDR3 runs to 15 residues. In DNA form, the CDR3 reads TGCGCCAGCAGCTTGTCGGGACAAGGGTCCTACGAGCAGTACTTC. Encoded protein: CASSLSGQGSYEQYF. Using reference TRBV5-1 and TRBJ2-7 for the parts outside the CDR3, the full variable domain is KAGVTQTPRYLIKTRGQQVTLSCSPISGHRSVSWYQQTPGQGLQFLFEYFSETQRNKGNFPGRFSGRQFSNSRSEMNVSTLELGDSALYLCASSLSGQGSYEQYFGPGTRLTVT.

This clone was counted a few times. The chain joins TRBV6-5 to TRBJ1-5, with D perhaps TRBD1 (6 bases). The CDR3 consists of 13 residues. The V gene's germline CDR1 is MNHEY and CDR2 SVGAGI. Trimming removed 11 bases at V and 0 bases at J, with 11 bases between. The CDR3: CAGQGSSNQPQHF. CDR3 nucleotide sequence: TGTGCCGGTCAGGGGAGTAGCAATCAGCCCCAGCATTTT.

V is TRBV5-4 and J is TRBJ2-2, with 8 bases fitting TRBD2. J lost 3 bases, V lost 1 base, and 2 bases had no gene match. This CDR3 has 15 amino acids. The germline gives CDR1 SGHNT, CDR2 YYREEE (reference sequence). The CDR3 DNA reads TGTGCCAGCAGCTTGCTTAGCGGGGACACCGGGGAGCTGTTTTTT. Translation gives CASSLLSGDTGELFF.

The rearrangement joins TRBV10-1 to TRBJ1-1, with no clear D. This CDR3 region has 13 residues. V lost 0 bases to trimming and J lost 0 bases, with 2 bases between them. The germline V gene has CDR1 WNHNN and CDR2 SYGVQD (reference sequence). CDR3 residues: CASSESMNTEAFF. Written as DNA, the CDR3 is TGCGCCAGCAGTGAGTCTATGAACACTGAAGCTTTCTTT.

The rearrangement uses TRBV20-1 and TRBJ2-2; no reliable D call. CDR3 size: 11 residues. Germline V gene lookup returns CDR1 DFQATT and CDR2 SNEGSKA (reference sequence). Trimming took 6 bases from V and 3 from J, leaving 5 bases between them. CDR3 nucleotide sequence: TGCAGTGCCCAGCACACCGGGGAGCTGTTTTTT. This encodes CSAQHTGELFF.

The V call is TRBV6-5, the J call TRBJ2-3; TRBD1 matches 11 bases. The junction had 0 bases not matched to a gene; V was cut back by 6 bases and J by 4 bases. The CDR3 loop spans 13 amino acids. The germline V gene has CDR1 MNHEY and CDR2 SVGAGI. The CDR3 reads CASRGQGADTQYF. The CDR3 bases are TGTGCCAGCAGGGGACAGGGGGCAGATACGCAGTATTTT.

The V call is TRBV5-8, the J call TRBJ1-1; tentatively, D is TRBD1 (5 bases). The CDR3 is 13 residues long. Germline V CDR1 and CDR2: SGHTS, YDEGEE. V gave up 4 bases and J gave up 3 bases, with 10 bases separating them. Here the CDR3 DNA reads TGTGCCAGCAGCCTTGTAGGGGACACTGAAGCTTTCTTT. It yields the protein CASSLVGDTEAFF.

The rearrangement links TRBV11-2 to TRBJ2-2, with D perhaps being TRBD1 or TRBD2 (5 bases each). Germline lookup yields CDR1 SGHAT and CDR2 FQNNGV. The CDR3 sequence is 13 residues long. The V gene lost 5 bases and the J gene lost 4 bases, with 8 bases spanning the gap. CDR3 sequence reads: CASSRGGTGELFF. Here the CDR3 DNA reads TGTGCCAGCAGCCGGGGCGGCACCGGGGAGCTGTTTTTT. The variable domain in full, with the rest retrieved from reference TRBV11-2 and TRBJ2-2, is EAGVAQSPRYKIIEKRQSVAFWCNPISGHATLYWYQQILGQGPKLLIQFQNNGVVDDSQLPKDRFSAERLKGVDSTLKIQPAKLEDSAVYLCASSRGGTGELFFGEGSRLTVL.

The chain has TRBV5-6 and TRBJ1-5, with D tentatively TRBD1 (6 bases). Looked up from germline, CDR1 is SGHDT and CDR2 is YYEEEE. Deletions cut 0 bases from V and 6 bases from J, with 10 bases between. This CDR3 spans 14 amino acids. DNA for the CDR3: TGTGCCAGCAGCTTGGGAGGGGGATTTCAGCCCCAGCATTTT. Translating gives CASSLGGGFQPQHF.

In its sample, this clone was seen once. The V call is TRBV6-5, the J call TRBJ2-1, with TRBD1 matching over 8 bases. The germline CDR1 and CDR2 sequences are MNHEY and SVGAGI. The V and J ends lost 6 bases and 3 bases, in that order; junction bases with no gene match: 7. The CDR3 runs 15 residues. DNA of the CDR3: TGTGCCAGCAGGCAAGGGACAGGTCACTACAATGAGCAGTTCTTC. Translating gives CASRQGTGHYNEQFF.

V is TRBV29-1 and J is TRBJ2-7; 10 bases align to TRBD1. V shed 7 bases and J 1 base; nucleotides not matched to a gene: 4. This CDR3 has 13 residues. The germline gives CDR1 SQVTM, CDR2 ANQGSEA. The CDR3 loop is CSAGQGVSYEQYF. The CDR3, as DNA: TGCAGCGCCGGACAGGGGGTGTCCTACGAGCAGTACTTC.

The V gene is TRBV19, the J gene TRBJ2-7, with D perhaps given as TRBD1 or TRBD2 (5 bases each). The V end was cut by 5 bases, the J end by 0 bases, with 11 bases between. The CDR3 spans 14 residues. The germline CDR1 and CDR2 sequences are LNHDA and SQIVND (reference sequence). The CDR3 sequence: CASSLSGSSYEQYF. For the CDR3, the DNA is TGTGCCAGTAGTCTATCAGGGAGCTCCTACGAGCAGTACTTC.

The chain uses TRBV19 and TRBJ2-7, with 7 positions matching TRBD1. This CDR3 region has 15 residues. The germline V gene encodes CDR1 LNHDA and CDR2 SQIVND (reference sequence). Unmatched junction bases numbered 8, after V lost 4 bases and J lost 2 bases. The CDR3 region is CASSRARQGTYEQYF. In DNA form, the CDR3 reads TGTGCCAGTAGTAGAGCGAGACAGGGAACCTACGAGCAGTACTTC. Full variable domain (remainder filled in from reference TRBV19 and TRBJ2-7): DGGITQSPKYLFRKEGQNVTLSCEQNLNHDAMYWYRQDPGQGLRLIYYSQIVNDFQKGDIAEGYSVSREKKESFPLTVTSAQKNPTAFYLCASSRARQGTYEQYFGPGTRLTVT.

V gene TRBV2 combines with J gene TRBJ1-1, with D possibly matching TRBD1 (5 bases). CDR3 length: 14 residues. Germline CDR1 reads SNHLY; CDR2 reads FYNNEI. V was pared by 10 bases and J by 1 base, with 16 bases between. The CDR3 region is CATRPGRGNTEAFF. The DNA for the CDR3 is TGTGCCACCAGGCCGGGGCGGGGGAACACTGAAGCTTTCTTT.

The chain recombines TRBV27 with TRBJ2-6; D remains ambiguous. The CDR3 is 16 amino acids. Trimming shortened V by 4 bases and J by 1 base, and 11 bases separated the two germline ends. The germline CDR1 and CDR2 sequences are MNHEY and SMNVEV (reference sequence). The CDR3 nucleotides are TGTGCCAGCAGTTATTTCCCCTCGTCTGGGGCCAACGTCCTGACTTTC. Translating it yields CASSYFPSSGANVLTF. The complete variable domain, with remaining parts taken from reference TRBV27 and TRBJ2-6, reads EAQVTQNPRYLITVTGKKLTVTCSQNMNHEYMSWYRQDPGLGLRQIYYSMNVEVTDKGDVPEGYKVSRKEKRNFPLILESPSPNQTSLYFCASSYFPSSGANVLTFGAGSRLTVL.

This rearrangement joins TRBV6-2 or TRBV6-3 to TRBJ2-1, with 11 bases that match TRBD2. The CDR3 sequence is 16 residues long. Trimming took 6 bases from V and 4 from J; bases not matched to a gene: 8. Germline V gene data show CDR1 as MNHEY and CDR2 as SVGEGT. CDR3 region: CASSRLAGGFYNEQFF. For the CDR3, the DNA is TGTGCCAGCAGCCGTCTAGCGGGGGGTTTTTACAATGAGCAGTTCTTC.

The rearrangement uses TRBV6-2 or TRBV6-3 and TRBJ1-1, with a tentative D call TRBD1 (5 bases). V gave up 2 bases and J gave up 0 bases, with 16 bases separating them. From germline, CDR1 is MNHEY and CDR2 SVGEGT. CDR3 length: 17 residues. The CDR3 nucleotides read TGTGCCAGCAGTTACGGCTTCCCCGGGGGGATGAACACTGAAGCTTTCTTT. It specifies CASSYGFPGGMNTEAFF.

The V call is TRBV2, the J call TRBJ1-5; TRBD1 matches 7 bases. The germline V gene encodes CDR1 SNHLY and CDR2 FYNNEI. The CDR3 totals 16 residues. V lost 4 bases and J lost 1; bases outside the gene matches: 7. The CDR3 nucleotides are TGTGCCAGCAGTGTGTTTGGGACAGTGAGCAATCAGCCCCAGCATTTT. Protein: CASSVFGTVSNQPQHF.

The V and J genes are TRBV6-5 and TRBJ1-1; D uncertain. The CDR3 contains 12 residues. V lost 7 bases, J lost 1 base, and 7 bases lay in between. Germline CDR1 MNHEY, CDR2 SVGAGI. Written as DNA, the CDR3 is TGTGCCAGCAAGGGTCCGAACACTGAAGCTTTCTTT. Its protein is CASKGPNTEAFF.

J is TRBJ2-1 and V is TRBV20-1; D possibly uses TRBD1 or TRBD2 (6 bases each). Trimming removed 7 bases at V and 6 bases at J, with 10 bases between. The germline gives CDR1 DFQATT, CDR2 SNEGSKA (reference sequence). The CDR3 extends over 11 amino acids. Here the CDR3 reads CSEKGGNEQFF. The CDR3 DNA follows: TGCAGTGAGAAGGGGGGCAATGAGCAGTTCTTC.

The CDR3 DNA sequence: TGTGCCAGCATGGCGGGCTACCACTACGAGCAGTACTTC. Protein: CASMAGYHYEQYF. V usage is TRBV5-6 and J usage is TRBJ2-7; the D gene is possibly TRBD2 (5 bases). This CDR3 region has 13 residues. The germline gives CDR1 SGHDT, CDR2 YYEEEE. V was trimmed by 6 bases and J by 3 bases, leaving 13 bases between them.

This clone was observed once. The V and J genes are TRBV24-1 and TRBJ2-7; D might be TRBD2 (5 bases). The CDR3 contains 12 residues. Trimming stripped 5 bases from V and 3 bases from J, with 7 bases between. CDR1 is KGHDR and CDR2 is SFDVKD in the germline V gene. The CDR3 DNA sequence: TGTGCCACCAGTGGTGGGAGCTACGAGCAGTACTTC. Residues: CATSGGSYEQYF.